A single sample gave rise to the 11 T cell receptor beta chains below, sequenced in a study of shared clonotypes between healthy human individuals. Some clones are missing from TCRdb's copy, which holds only in-frame ones; the method was immunoSEQ multiplex PCR. The sample contains about half a million clones, 75% to 80% of which appear only once. Sequenced material: PBMCs. These TCRs come from a middle-aged woman in good health. Some clones in this sample may be carry-over from other donors' samples.

This clone was found many times. The chain uses TRBV9 and TRBJ2-5, with a weak D call TRBD2 (5 bases). Per the germline V gene, CDR1 is SGDLS and CDR2 is YYNGEE. V dropped 0 bases and J dropped 5 bases, with 14 bases sitting between them. This CDR3 has 15 amino acids. The CDR3 DNA reads TGTGCCAGCAGCGTAGGAACACGGAGGTGGGAGACCCAGTACTTC. Residues: CASSVGTRRWETQYF.

The chain links TRBV5-1 to TRBJ2-7, with TRBD1 as a possible D gene (7 bases). Between the trimmed V and J ends, which lost 4 bases and 0 bases, there was a span of 14 bases. The CDR3 has 15 residues. Germline-derived CDR1 and CDR2 are SGHRS and YFSETQ. CDR3 DNA sequence: TGCGCCAGCAGCCCAGGGGGACTGATCTCCTACGAGCAGTACTTC. Translated, it gives CASSPGGLISYEQYF.

Comments on this clone: A far more abundant clone sits one base away, making this likely a read error. Additional DNA sequences in this sample encode the identical CDR3. The J gene is TRBJ2-6, the V gene TRBV5-1, with D unresolved. This CDR3 is 18 amino acids long. V lost 4 bases and J 0 bases, leaving 17 bases between the germline ends. Germline V gene sequence: CDR1 SGHRS, CDR2 YFSETQ. CDR3 coding DNA: TGCGCCAGCAGCCTGGGCGTTGTAGATACCTCTGGGGCCAACGTCCTGACTTTC. This translates into CASSLGVVDTSGANVLTF.

Details on this clone: Being one base from a much bigger clone, this may be a read error. J is TRBJ2-3 and V is TRBV27, with a possible D match to TRBD1 (5 bases). This CDR3 is built from 15 residues. Germline CDR1 reads MNHEY; CDR2 reads SMNVEV (reference sequence). As DNA, the CDR3 is TGTGCCTGCAGTCTGACCAAACAGGCCAGGGATACGCAGTATTTT. Translation: CACSLTKQARDTQYF.

The rearrangement uses TRBV29-1 and TRBJ1-2; no reliable D call. This CDR3 contains 9 residues. CDR1 and CDR2 (germline): SQVTM, ANQGSEA. CDR3 loop: CSYQDGYTF. CDR3 sequence (DNA): TGCAGTTATCAGGATGGCTACACCTTC.

This clone showed up just a few times. This chain joins TRBV19 and TRBJ2-3, with D possibly matching TRBD1 (5 bases). CDR1 is LNHDA and CDR2 is SQIVND in the germline V gene (reference sequence). The V end was cut by 2 bases, the J end by 0 bases, with 12 bases between. There are 16 residues in the CDR3. CDR3 bases: TGTGCCAGTAGTATAACGTCCACAGGAAGCACAGATACGCAGTATTTT. It encodes CASSITSTGSTDTQYF.

The V call is TRBV14, the J call TRBJ1-1; the D gene is possibly TRBD1 (5 bases). V lost 3 bases to trimming and J lost 3 bases, with 8 bases between them. This CDR3 is 13 amino acids long. Germline V gene sequence: CDR1 SGHDN, CDR2 FVKESK. CDR3 in amino acids: CASSHREYTEAFF. In nucleotides, the CDR3 is TGTGCCAGCAGCCACAGGGAATACACTGAAGCTTTCTTT. The full variable domain, completed using reference TRBV14 and TRBJ1-1, is EAGVTQFPSHSVIEKGQTVTLRCDPISGHDNLYWYRRVMGKEIKFLLHFVKESKQDESGMPNNRFLAERTGGTYSTLKVQPAELEDSGVYFCASSHREYTEAFFGQGTRLTVV.

This clone was seen only once. The rearrangement uses TRBV10-2 and TRBJ2-7; TRBD1 agrees at 11 bases. The CDR3 is 15 residues long. Germline V gene data show CDR1 as WSHSY and CDR2 as SAAADI. Trimming at V came to 5 bases and at J to 1 base, leaving 4 bases not matched to a gene. CDR3 nucleotides: TGCGCCAGCAGTCCGGGACAGGGGGGATCCTACGAGCAGTACTTC. It translates to CASSPGQGGSYEQYF.

The chain carries TRBV6-4 and TRBJ2-4; no definite D call. The CDR3 covers 16 residues. V was shortened by 1 base and J by 0 bases, with 10 bases between the two germline ends. Germline V gene data show CDR1 as MRHNA and CDR2 as SNTAGT. The CDR3: CASSDCLLLAKNIQYF. CDR3 nucleotides: TGTGCCAGCAGTGACTGCCTCCTATTAGCCAAAAACATTCAGTACTTC.

The sample holds a few counts of this clone. The V gene is TRBV18, the J gene TRBJ2-7, with 9 positions matching TRBD2. V dropped 2 bases and J dropped 3; count of bases not matched to a gene: 5. Germline CDR1 and CDR2: KGHSH and LQKENI. The CDR3 runs to 15 residues. CDR3 residues: CASSPDLAGNYEQYF. For the CDR3, the DNA is TGTGCCAGCTCACCAGACCTAGCGGGGAACTACGAGCAGTACTTC.

The gene calls are TRBV28 and TRBJ2-7; D is undetermined. The CDR3 loop spans 15 amino acids. Germline loops: CDR1 MDHEN, CDR2 SYDVKM. V was clipped by 6 bases and J by 0 bases, with 15 bases between them. This CDR3 is CASSLRLKASYEQYF. CDR3 DNA: TGTGCCAGCAGCCTTAGACTTAAAGCCTCCTACGAGCAGTACTTC. The full variable domain, with the rest looked up from reference TRBV28 and TRBJ2-7, is DVKVTQSSRYLVKRTGEKVFLECVQDMDHENMFWYRQDPGLGLRLIYFSYDVKMKEKGDIPEGYSVSREKKERFSLILESASTNQTSMYLCASSLRLKASYEQYFGPGTRLTVT.